This T cell receptor beta chain was obtained from a study of T-cell reconstitution after alpha-beta-depleted transplantation in children. Study results and limitations: Expanded graft clones numbering several hundred reportedly gave rise to alpha-beta T cells about two months after transplant.

TCRbeta library construction was performed incorporating unique molecular identifiers. One entry per CDR3 protein, called by TCRdb with MiXCR from the PCR reads. The table records approximately 500,000 distinct CDR3 sequences, 8% to 11% of them present only once. Many counts were recorded for this clonotype. Its specificity is unknown. The CDR3 length is 19 residues. Germline loops: CDR1 MRHNA, CDR2 SNTAGT. V dropped 9 bases and J dropped 0; count of bases not matched to a gene: 16. The sequence was collected from a child aged 2 to 9 with inherited bone marrow failure, due to receive a stem cell transplant. The sequencing used PBMCs, collected before TCRalphabeta/CD19-depleted stem cell transplant. The chain joins TRBV6-4 to TRBJ2-7; 14 bases line up with TRBD2. CDR3: CASQTLRGTSGSGSYEQYF. DNA of the CDR3: TGTGCCAGTCAAACTCTACGGGGGACTAGCGGGAGTGGCTCCTACGAGCAGTACTTC.